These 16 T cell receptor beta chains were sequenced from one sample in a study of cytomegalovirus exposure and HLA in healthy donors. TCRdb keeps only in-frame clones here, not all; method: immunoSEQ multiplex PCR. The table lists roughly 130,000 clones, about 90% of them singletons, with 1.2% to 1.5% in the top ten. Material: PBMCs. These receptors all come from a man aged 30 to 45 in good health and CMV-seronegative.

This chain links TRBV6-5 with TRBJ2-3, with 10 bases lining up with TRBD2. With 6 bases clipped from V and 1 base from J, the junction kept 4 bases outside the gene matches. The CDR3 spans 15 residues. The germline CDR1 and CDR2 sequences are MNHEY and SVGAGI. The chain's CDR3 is CASRDGTSGTDTQYF. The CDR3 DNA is TGTGCCAGCAGAGATGGGACTAGCGGCACAGATACGCAGTATTTT.

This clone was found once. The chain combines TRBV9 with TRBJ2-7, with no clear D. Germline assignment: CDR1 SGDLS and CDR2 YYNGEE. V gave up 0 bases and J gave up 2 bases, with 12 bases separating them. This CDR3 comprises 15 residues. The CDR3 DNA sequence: TGTGCCAGCAGCGTAGGGTCGAGCGCACCCTACGAGCAGTACTTC. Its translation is CASSVGSSAPYEQYF.

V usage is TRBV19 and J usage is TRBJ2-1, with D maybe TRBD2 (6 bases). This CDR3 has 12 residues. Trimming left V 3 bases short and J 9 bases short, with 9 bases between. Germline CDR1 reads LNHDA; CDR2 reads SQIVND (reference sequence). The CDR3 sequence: CASSIMGGEQFF. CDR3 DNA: TGTGCCAGTAGTATTATGGGGGGTGAGCAGTTCTTC.

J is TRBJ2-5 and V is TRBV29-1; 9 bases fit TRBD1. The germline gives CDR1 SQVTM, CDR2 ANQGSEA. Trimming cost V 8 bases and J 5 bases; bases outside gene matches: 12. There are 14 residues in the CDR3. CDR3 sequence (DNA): TGCAGCCTAGGGACAGGGCCAAGCGGGGAGACCCAGTACTTC. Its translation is CSLGTGPSGETQYF.

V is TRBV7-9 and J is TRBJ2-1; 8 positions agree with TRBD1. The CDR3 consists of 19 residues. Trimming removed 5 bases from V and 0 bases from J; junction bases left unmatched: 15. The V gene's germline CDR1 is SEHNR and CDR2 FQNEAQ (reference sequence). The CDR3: CASSPRTGQGLRSYNEQFF. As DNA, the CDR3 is TGTGCCAGCAGCCCACGCACCGGACAGGGACTGCGCTCCTACAATGAGCAGTTCTTC.

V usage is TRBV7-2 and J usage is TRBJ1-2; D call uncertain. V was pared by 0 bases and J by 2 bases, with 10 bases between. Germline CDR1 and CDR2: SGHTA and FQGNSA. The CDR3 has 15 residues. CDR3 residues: CASSLATEINYGYTF. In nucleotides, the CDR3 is TGTGCCAGCAGCTTAGCTACGGAGATAAACTATGGCTACACCTTC.

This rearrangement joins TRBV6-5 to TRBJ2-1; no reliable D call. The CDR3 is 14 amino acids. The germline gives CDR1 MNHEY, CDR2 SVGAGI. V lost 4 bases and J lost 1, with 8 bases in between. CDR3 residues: CASSSLRSYNEQFF. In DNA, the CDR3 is TGTGCCAGCAGTTCTTTGAGATCCTACAATGAGCAGTTCTTC.

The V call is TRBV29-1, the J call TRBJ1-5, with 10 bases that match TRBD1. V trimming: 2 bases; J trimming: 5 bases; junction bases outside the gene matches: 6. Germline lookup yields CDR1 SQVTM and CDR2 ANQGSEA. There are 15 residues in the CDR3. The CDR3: CSVEPPGQGYQPQHF. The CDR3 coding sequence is TGCAGCGTTGAACCTCCGGGACAGGGGTATCAGCCCCAGCATTTT.

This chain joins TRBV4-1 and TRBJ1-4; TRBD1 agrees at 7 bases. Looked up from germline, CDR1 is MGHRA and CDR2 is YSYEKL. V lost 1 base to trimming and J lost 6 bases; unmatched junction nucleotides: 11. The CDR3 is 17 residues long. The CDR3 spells CASSQVLGQEGYEKLFF. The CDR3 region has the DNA TGCGCCAGCAGCCAAGTCCTCGGACAGGAGGGTTATGAAAAACTGTTTTTT.

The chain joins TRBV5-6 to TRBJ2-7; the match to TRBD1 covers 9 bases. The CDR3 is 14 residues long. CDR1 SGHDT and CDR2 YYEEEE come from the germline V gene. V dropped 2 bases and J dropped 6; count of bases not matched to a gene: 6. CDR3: CASSFLTGGPEQYF. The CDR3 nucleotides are TGTGCCAGCAGCTTCCTGACAGGGGGACCCGAGCAGTACTTC.

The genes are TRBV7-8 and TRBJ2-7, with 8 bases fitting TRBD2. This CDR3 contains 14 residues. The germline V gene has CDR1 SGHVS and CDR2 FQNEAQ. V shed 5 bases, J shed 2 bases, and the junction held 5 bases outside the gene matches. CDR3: CASSQTSGAYEQYF. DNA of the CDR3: TGTGCCAGCAGCCAAACTAGCGGTGCCTACGAGCAGTACTTC.

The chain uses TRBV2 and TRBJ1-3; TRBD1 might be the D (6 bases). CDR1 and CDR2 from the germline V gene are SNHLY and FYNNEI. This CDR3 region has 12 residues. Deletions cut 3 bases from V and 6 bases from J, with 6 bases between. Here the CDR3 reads CASSEGANTIYF. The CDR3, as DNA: TGTGCCAGCAGTGAGGGGGCAAACACCATATATTTT. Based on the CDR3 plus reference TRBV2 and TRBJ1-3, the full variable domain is EPEVTQTPSHQVTQMGQEVILRCVPISNHLYFYWYRQILGQKVEFLVSFYNNEISEKSEIFDDQFSVERPDGSNFTLKIRSTKLEDSAMYFCASSEGANTIYFGEGSWLTVV.

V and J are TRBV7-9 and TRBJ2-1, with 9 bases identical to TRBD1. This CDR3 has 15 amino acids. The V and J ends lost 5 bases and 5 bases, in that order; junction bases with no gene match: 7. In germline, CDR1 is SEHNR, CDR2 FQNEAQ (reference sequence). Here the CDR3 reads CASSQRQGENNEQFF. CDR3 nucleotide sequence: TGTGCCAGCAGCCAGCGACAGGGGGAGAACAATGAGCAGTTCTTC.

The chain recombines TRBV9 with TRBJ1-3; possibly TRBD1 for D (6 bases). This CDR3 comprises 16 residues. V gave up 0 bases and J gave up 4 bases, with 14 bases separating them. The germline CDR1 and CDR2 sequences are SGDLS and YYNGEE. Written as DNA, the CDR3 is TGTGCCAGCAGCGTAGACCCGGGTGGGACAGGAAACACCATATATTTT. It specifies CASSVDPGGTGNTIYF.

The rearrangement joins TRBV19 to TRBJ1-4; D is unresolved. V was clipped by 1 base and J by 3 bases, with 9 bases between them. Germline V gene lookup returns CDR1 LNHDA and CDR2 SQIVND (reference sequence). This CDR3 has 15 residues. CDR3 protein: CASSIVGMANEKLFF. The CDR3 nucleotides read TGTGCCAGTAGTATAGTGGGCATGGCTAATGAAAAACTGTTTTTT.

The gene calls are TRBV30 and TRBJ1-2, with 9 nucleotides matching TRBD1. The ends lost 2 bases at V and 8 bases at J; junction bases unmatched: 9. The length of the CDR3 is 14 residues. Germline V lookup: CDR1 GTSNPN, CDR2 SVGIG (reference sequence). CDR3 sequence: CAWSSTGTGHGYTF. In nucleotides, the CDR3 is TGTGCCTGGAGTTCAACCGGGACAGGGCACGGCTACACCTTC.